The source of this TCR beta chain is a study of blood T cell repertoires in COVID-19. Across the study: COVID-19 samples, acute and convalescent, were from the United States, Italy and Spain. Sample material is recorded as cDNA or gDNA derived from T cells, B-cell-depleted T cells, or PBMCs.

At least ten counts were recorded for this clone. Per the original methods: Amplification of reference gene primers was used by the study to estimate nucleated cell counts. The repertoire was sequenced with immunoSEQ multiplex PCR; TCRdb's copy has only in-frame clones and lacks some. V and J calls and clone size come straight from that table; D and trimming were deduced from the DNA. The sample holds about 100,000 clones; 69% are singletons and the top ten take about 5.9%. In germline, CDR1 is SGHTA, CDR2 FQGNSA. This CDR3 region has 20 residues. The junction had 12 bases not matched to a gene; V was cut back by 0 bases and J by 3 bases.

The genes are TRBV7-2 and TRBJ2-1, with 12 bases lining up with TRBD2. The sample was peripheral blood. This TCR came from a man aged 80 or over with acute or convalescent COVID-19. In nucleotides, the CDR3 is TGTGCCAGCAGCTTAGCTAGGGTAGGGCTAGCGGGAGGGCTCTACAATGAGCAGTTCTTC. It translates to CASSLARVGLAGGLYNEQFF. Drawing the rest from reference TRBV7-2 and TRBJ2-1, the complete variable domain is GAGVSQSPSNKVTEKGKDVELRCDPISGHTALYWYRQSLGQGLEFLIYFQGNSAPDKSGLPSDRFSAERTGGSVSTLTIQRTQQEDSAVYLCASSLARVGLAGGLYNEQFFGPGTRLTVL.